Presented here are 28 T cell receptor beta chains from one specimen sequenced in a study of cytomegalovirus exposure and HLA in healthy donors. Libraries were prepared by immunoSEQ multiplex PCR; TCRdb keeps only in-frame clonotypes and omits some of them. The table includes 150,000 to 180,000 clones, around nine tenths detected once. Specimen: PBMCs. These receptors were collected from a young man in good health and CMV-seropositive.

The rearrangement joins TRBV29-1 to TRBJ1-1; tentatively, D is TRBD1 (5 bases). The length of the CDR3 is 13 residues. V dropped 5 bases and J dropped 2 bases, with 12 bases sitting between them. In germline, CDR1 is SQVTM, CDR2 ANQGSEA. The CDR3 sequence: CSVMLGGNTEAFF. Written as DNA, the CDR3 is TGCAGCGTTATGTTGGGGGGAAACACTGAAGCTTTCTTT.

The V and J genes are TRBV2 and TRBJ2-7, with TRBD1 as a possible D gene (6 bases). This CDR3 is built from 16 residues. V shed 6 bases and J shed 0 bases, with 18 bases lying between them. Germline V gives CDR1 SNHLY, CDR2 FYNNEI. CDR3 nucleotides: TGTGCCAGCAGGGCCGGACAGTTCCTGAGCTCCTACGAGCAGTACTTC. Protein product: CASRAGQFLSSYEQYF.

This chain joins TRBV6-5 and TRBJ2-7; no definite D call. V was cut by 0 bases and J by 4 bases, with 4 bases left in between. The CDR3 covers 12 residues. Germline V gene data show CDR1 as MNHEY and CDR2 as SVGAGI. Written as DNA, the CDR3 is TGTGCCAGCAGTTACTCCCAATACGAGCAGTACTTC. This translates into CASSYSQYEQYF.

The rearrangement uses TRBV23-1 and TRBJ2-1, with D tentatively TRBD2 (6 bases). TRBV23-1 is an open reading frame, and its role is uncertain. The ends were cut back, 2 bases at V and 4 bases at J, with 12 bases in the middle. CDR3 length: 15 amino acids. The CDR3 DNA follows: TGCGCCAGCAGTCAAGGGGAGCGGGCGTACAATGAGCAGTTCTTC. Protein: CASSQGERAYNEQFF.

V gene TRBV5-1 combines with J gene TRBJ2-1, with 7 bases that match TRBD2. The ends lost 4 bases at V and 0 bases at J; junction bases unmatched: 4. The CDR3 runs 15 residues. Germline CDR1 is SGHRS and CDR2 is YFSETQ. CDR3 protein: CASSGAGTSYNEQFF. The DNA for the CDR3 is TGCGCCAGCAGCGGAGCGGGGACCTCCTACAATGAGCAGTTCTTC. Using reference TRBV5-1 and TRBJ2-1 for the parts outside the CDR3, the full variable domain is KAGVTQTPRYLIKTRGQQVTLSCSPISGHRSVSWYQQTPGQGLQFLFEYFSETQRNKGNFPGRFSGRQFSNSRSEMNVSTLELGDSALYLCASSGAGTSYNEQFFGPGTRLTVL.

This clone was counted a few times. The chain joins TRBV6-4 to TRBJ2-1, with 9 bases matching TRBD1. The ends lost 2 bases at V and 3 bases at J; junction bases unmatched: 5. The CDR3 has 16 residues. Germline-derived CDR1 and CDR2 are MRHNA and SNTAGT. CDR3 nucleotides: TGTGCCAGCAGTGACGGCGACAGGGGGGACTACAATGAGCAGTTCTTC. It encodes CASSDGDRGDYNEQFF.

The chain links TRBV6-5 to TRBJ2-7; a possible D gene is TRBD1 (6 bases). Trimming cost V 7 bases and J 6 bases, with 13 bases left between them. The germline V gene has CDR1 MNHEY and CDR2 SVGAGI. The CDR3 covers 12 residues. CDR3 in amino acids: CASTLTGSEQYF. CDR3 sequence (DNA): TGTGCCAGCACCTTAACAGGGAGCGAGCAGTACTTC.

In DNA form, the CDR3 reads TGTGCCAGCAGTTGGCTCCGGGGGGATACGCAGTATTTT. This sequence encodes CASSWLRGDTQYF. The chain employs TRBV27 and TRBJ2-3, with D tentatively TRBD2 (6 bases). Trimming left V 4 bases short and J 6 bases short, with 11 bases between. The CDR3 extends over 13 amino acids. Germline V CDR1 and CDR2: MNHEY, SMNVEV (reference sequence).

The J gene is TRBJ2-7, the V gene TRBV7-3, with D possibly matching TRBD2 (6 bases). Trimming cost V 2 bases and J 5 bases, with 16 bases left between them. The length of the CDR3 is 15 residues. Germline V gives CDR1 SGHTA, CDR2 FQGTGA. CDR3 residues: CASSLVVGGFDEQYF. The CDR3 bases are TGTGCCAGCAGCTTAGTGGTGGGAGGATTCGACGAGCAGTACTTC. The whole variable domain, filled in from reference TRBV7-3 and TRBJ2-7, reads GAGVSQTPSNKVTEKGKYVELRCDPISGHTALYWYRQSLGQGPEFLIYFQGTGAADDSGLPNDRFFAVRPEGSVSTLKIQRTERGDSAVYLCASSLVVGGFDEQYFGPGTRLTVT.

The genes are TRBV5-5 and TRBJ1-5; TRBD1 matches at 9 bases. Per the germline V gene, CDR1 is SGHKS and CDR2 is YYEKEE (reference sequence). CDR3 length: 14 residues. Unmatched junction bases numbered 3, after V lost 1 base and J lost 7 bases. This CDR3 is CASSLMTGGQPQHF. The CDR3 nucleotides read TGTGCCAGCAGCTTGATGACAGGGGGGCAGCCCCAGCATTTT.

A note on this clone: At one end, the junction sequence differs from germline, possibly due to a read error. The rearrangement links TRBV2 to TRBJ1-2; D uncertain. This CDR3 comprises 9 residues. CDR1 is SNHLY, CDR2 FYNNEI, per germline. The CDR3 coding sequence is TGTGCCACATCAGAATGGTCTTTCTTC. Translated, it gives CATSEWSFF.

The chain uses TRBV10-3 and TRBJ1-5; D is uncertain. Germline CDR1 and CDR2: ENHRY and SYGVKD. The CDR3 spans 15 residues. V lost 2 bases and J 0 bases, leaving 8 bases between the germline ends. In nucleotides, the CDR3 is TGTGCCATCAGTGAGCACAGTTATAGCAATCAGCCCCAGCATTTT. Its protein product is CAISEHSYSNQPQHF.

This CDR3 is CASRARGLAGAITDTQYF. CDR3 sequence (DNA): TGTGCCAGCCGAGCTAGGGGACTAGCGGGGGCGATAACAGATACGCAGTATTTT. This rearrangement joins TRBV7-9 to TRBJ2-3; the match to TRBD2 covers 14 bases. Germline trimming cut 8 bases from V and 3 bases from J; bases unmatched to any gene: 13. The CDR3 covers 18 residues. Per germline, CDR1 SEHNR and CDR2 FQNEAQ (reference sequence).

The rearrangement uses TRBV30 and TRBJ2-4; 10 nucleotides match TRBD1. The V gene end was trimmed by 6 bases and the J gene end by 1 base; junction bases not matched to a gene: 9. The CDR3 length is 16 residues. CDR1 is GTSNPN, CDR2 SVGIG, per germline (reference sequence). The CDR3 DNA follows: TGTGCCTGTCGCCTGGCGGGACAGGGGGCCAAAAACATTCAGTACTTC. Amino acids: CACRLAGQGAKNIQYF.

The chain couples TRBV27 to TRBJ2-6; 7 positions match TRBD2. The germline gives CDR1 MNHEY, CDR2 SMNVEV (reference sequence). The CDR3 is 14 residues long. Unmatched junction bases numbered 4, after V lost 8 bases and J lost 3 bases. DNA of the CDR3: TGTGCCAGCTGGGGGGGGGTTGGGGCCAACGTCCTGACTTTC. This gives the protein CASWGGVGANVLTF.

V usage is TRBV25-1 and J usage is TRBJ2-2; 7 nucleotides line up with TRBD2. Germline trimming cut 4 bases from V and 4 bases from J; bases unmatched to any gene: 9. This CDR3 contains 16 residues. CDR1 is MGHDK, CDR2 SYGVNS, per germline. The CDR3 sequence: CASSVSAGEGTGELFF. The CDR3 DNA sequence: TGTGCCAGCAGTGTTTCGGCGGGAGAAGGCACCGGGGAGCTGTTTTTT.

The chain joins TRBV5-6 to TRBJ2-7; perhaps TRBD2 as D (5 bases). The CDR3 consists of 14 residues. Trimming pared 6 bases from V and 2 bases from J, leaving 15 bases between. Per the germline V gene, CDR1 is SGHDT and CDR2 is YYEEEE. The CDR3 here is CASTRGAIAYEQYF. For the CDR3, the DNA is TGTGCCAGCACCCGGGGAGCAATCGCCTACGAGCAGTACTTC.

This sequence joins TRBV30 and TRBJ1-1, with TRBD1 as a possible D gene (6 bases). Germline CDR1 reads GTSNPN; CDR2 reads SVGIG (reference sequence). V was cut by 8 bases and J by 4 bases, with 14 bases left in between. The CDR3 spans 12 residues. The DNA for the CDR3 is TGTGCCGGAAAGGGGGGGGCCACTGAAGCTTTCTTT. Amino acid sequence: CAGKGGATEAFF.

V and J are TRBV5-8 and TRBJ2-7, with D tentatively TRBD2 (6 bases). Trimming took 3 bases from V and 3 from J, leaving 13 bases between them. CDR1 and CDR2 (germline): SGHTS, YDEGEE. The CDR3 has 14 amino acids. This chain's CDR3 is CASSSNPGLYEQYF. CDR3 DNA sequence: TGTGCCAGCAGCTCGAATCCGGGACTCTACGAGCAGTACTTC.

The V gene is TRBV6-4, the J gene TRBJ2-1, with 8 bases aligning to TRBD1. This CDR3 has 14 residues. Germline V gene sequence: CDR1 MRHNA, CDR2 SNTAGT. The V segment lost 3 bases and the J segment 3 bases; nucleotides outside the gene matches: 1. The chain's CDR3 is CASSDTGGYNEQFF. The CDR3 nucleotides read TGTGCCAGCAGTGATACAGGGGGCTACAATGAGCAGTTCTTC.

This clone was seen a handful of times. V gene TRBV7-6 combines with J gene TRBJ1-3; D is unresolved. Trimming stripped 1 base from V and 8 bases from J, with 9 bases between. Germline loops: CDR1 SGHVS, CDR2 FNYEAQ. The CDR3 spans 13 residues. CDR3 DNA: TGTGCCAGCAGCTTAGGTTTCGGGGACACCATATATTTT. This translates into CASSLGFGDTIYF.

The chain uses TRBV6-1 and TRBJ2-7; TRBD2 is a possible D gene (6 bases). CDR1 and CDR2 from the germline V gene are MNHNS and SASEGT. V was shortened by 4 bases and J by 6 bases, with 16 bases between the two germline ends. CDR3 length: 14 amino acids. The CDR3 nucleotides are TGTGCCAGCAGTGGACGAGGGAGGAGGGGCGAGCAGTACTTC. This translates into CASSGRGRRGEQYF.

This chain uses TRBV7-2 with TRBJ1-1; 7 positions agree with TRBD1. CDR3 length: 13 amino acids. V shed 4 bases and J 4 bases; nucleotides not matched to a gene: 3. Germline V lookup: CDR1 SGHTA, CDR2 FQGNSA. Here the CDR3 reads CASSSQGVTEAFF. In nucleotides, the CDR3 is TGTGCCAGCAGCTCTCAGGGGGTCACTGAAGCTTTCTTT.

V gene TRBV13 combines with J gene TRBJ2-5, with 7 bases that match TRBD1. Trimming took 4 bases from V and 6 from J; bases not matched to a gene: 5. This CDR3 has 13 residues. Germline CDR1 and CDR2: PRHDT and FYEKMQ (reference sequence). The CDR3 region has the DNA TGTGCCAGCAGCTCCGGGACAGAGCAGACCCAGTACTTC. Protein: CASSSGTEQTQYF.

The chain uses TRBV7-2 and TRBJ2-1; D possibly corresponds to TRBD1 (5 bases). Germline values: CDR1 SGHTA, CDR2 FQGNSA. This CDR3 comprises 14 residues. V was shortened by 5 bases and J by 3 bases, with 11 bases between the two germline ends. In DNA form, the CDR3 reads TGTGCCAGCAGCCCCTTGGACAACTACAATGAGCAGTTCTTC. Translation gives CASSPLDNYNEQFF.

This sequence joins TRBV30 and TRBJ2-7; 11 positions agree with TRBD1. V lost 0 bases and J lost 3; bases outside the gene matches: 4. Germline V CDR1 and CDR2: GTSNPN, SVGIG (reference sequence). The CDR3 covers 15 residues. CDR3 in DNA: TGTGCCTGGAGTGTCATGGGACAGGGGGACTACGAGCAGTACTTC. It yields the protein CAWSVMGQGDYEQYF.

The rearrangement joins TRBV11-3 to TRBJ2-7; D perhaps matches TRBD2 (6 bases). There are 15 residues in the CDR3. Germline CDR1 and CDR2: SGHNT and YENEEA. V was cut by 5 bases and J by 5 bases, with 19 bases left in between. In DNA form, the CDR3 reads TGTGCCAGCAGCCCCGTGGTCGGGAGAAGCAACGAGCAGTACTTC. It encodes CASSPVVGRSNEQYF.

This rearrangement joins TRBV19 to TRBJ1-2, with 7 bases aligning to TRBD1. CDR3 length: 15 residues. V was clipped by 5 bases and J by 4 bases; unmatched bases: 10. Germline V lookup: CDR1 LNHDA, CDR2 SQIVND (reference sequence). The CDR3 DNA follows: TGTGCCAGTAGTGGGGACGGGACAGCGACCTATGGCTACACCTTC. Translation: CASSGDGTATYGYTF.